This T cell receptor beta chain is drawn from a study of siplizumab effects on memory and regulatory T cells. As regards this clone: What it binds is not known. Distinct nucleotide sequences in the sample also encode this CDR3.

Regarding the study as a whole: Siplizumab cultures yielded proliferating Tregs whose suppressive function was not confirmed.

The CDR3 is made up of 15 amino acids. CDR1 and CDR2 (germline): MNHEY, SMNVEV (reference sequence). The V end lost 2 bases, the J end lost 0 bases, and 10 bases lay between the germline ends. Produced via immunoSEQ multiplex PCR; TCRdb's table is partial and in-frame only. The sample includes tens of thousands of clones, approximately 93% of them seen just once. The clonotype was recovered from a human donor in good health. Sequencing used CD8+ T cells sorted from blood. The chain recombines TRBV27 with TRBJ1-1; D is possibly TRBD1 (5 bases). DNA for the CDR3: TGTGCCAGCAGTTTAGGGGGACTCATGAACACTGAAGCTTTCTTT. This sequence encodes CASSLGGLMNTEAFF.